This T cell receptor beta chain was observed in a study of cytomegalovirus exposure and HLA in healthy donors. Study observations and caveats: Analyzed later, association rates of TCRs varied across HLA loci, with DRB1 most and HLA-C fewest.

Details on this clone: Its antigen is currently unknown.

CDR1 and CDR2 (germline): WSHSY, SAAADI. The V end lost 6 bases, the J end lost 7 bases, and 6 bases lay between the germline ends. CDR3 length equals 11 residues. Primers for the PCR totalled 60 Vbeta and 13 Jbeta. Only in-frame clones appear in the TCRdb table, and some are missing; sequencing was by immunoSEQ multiplex PCR. The data contain about 170,000 clones, around 80% of them singletons. Source material: PBMCs. The chain carries TRBV10-2 and TRBJ1-4; D unclear. The sequence was obtained from a young woman in good health and CMV-seropositive. The CDR3 nucleotides read TGCGCCAGCAGAAACGGTGAAAAACTGTTTTTT. This encodes CASRNGEKLFF.